These 25 T cell receptor beta chains were sequenced from one sample in a study of T cell repertoires in cytomegalovirus infection (dated by TCRdb to between 2018 and 2020). TCRdb records Illumina HiSeq 1500 as the sequencer. TCRdb reanalyzed the raw reads on its own, using fastp at Q25 for trimming and MiXCR for clone calling, and kept in-frame beta chains. Rows matching on CDR3 protein sequence are summarized as one entry with the most common DNA and genes. The sample table contains more than 150,000 distinct CDR3 sequences; only one count was recorded for about 28% of them. Clones ranked in the top ten supply approximately 31% of the sample. The specimen was PBMCs. The receptors were sampled from a human donor in good health (CMV status not recorded). Some clones in this sample may be carry-over from other donors' samples.

This clonotype came up a few times. The chain joins TRBV7-9 to TRBJ1-1, with D tentatively TRBD1 (6 bases). This CDR3 region has 13 residues. From germline, CDR1 is SEHNR and CDR2 FQNEAQ (reference sequence). The V and J ends lost 8 bases and 4 bases respectively, with 14 bases between them. CDR3 bases: TGTGCCAGCTCTAAAGGGGGAGTCACTGAAGCTTTCTTT. This translates into CASSKGGVTEAFF.

The chain has TRBV25-1 and TRBJ2-1; D ambiguous. Germline CDR1 MGHDK, CDR2 SYGVNS. V dropped 8 bases and J dropped 6 bases, with 14 bases sitting between them. The CDR3 consists of 13 residues. The CDR3 sequence is CASSHYAFNEQFF. CDR3 bases: TGTGCCAGCTCGCACTATGCGTTCAATGAGCAGTTCTTC.

The sample holds a few counts of this clonotype. The chain carries TRBV7-2 and TRBJ1-2; a possible D gene is TRBD1 (5 bases). The germline V and J ends were trimmed by 5 bases and 4 bases, with 14 bases remaining between them. In germline, CDR1 is SGHTA, CDR2 FQGNSA. The CDR3 extends over 14 amino acids. CDR3 nucleotide sequence: TGTGCCAGCAGCCCCGGGGGGGTGGGCTATGGCTACACCTTC. Translated, it gives CASSPGGVGYGYTF.

The chain couples TRBV27 to TRBJ2-1; tentative D call: TRBD2 (6 bases). Between the trimmed V and J ends, which lost 6 bases and 5 bases, there was a span of 17 bases. The V gene's germline CDR1 is MNHEY and CDR2 SMNVEV (reference sequence). This CDR3 has 15 residues. This CDR3 reads CASRPWGEWDNEQFF. The CDR3, as DNA: TGTGCCAGCAGACCATGGGGGGAGTGGGACAATGAGCAGTTCTTC.

This clonotype was counted between two and nine times. V gene TRBV29-1 combines with J gene TRBJ1-3; D perhaps matches TRBD1 (5 bases). The V gene lost 3 bases and the J gene lost 4 bases, with 10 bases spanning the gap. CDR1 is SQVTM and CDR2 is ANQGSEA in the germline V gene. The CDR3 is made up of 13 amino acids. CDR3 region: CSVDRGNGNTIYF. For the CDR3, the DNA is TGCAGCGTTGATCGGGGGAACGGAAACACCATATATTTT.

The chain couples TRBV2 to TRBJ1-6; 7 nucleotides line up with TRBD1. CDR1 is SNHLY and CDR2 is FYNNEI in the germline V gene. The V gene end was trimmed by 5 bases and the J gene end by 7 bases; junction bases not matched to a gene: 8. The CDR3 runs 15 residues. The CDR3 loop reads CASSPKTGNNSPLHF. The DNA of the CDR3 is TGTGCCAGCAGTCCCAAGACAGGGAACAATTCACCCCTCCACTTT.

This clonotype has just a few counts. This chain connects TRBV20-1 to TRBJ2-3, with D perhaps matching TRBD2 (6 bases). Germline V lookup: CDR1 DFQATT, CDR2 SNEGSKA (reference sequence). Trimming removed 3 bases from V and 4 bases from J, with 17 bases in between. The CDR3 extends over 15 amino acids. CDR3 sequence (DNA): TGCAGTGCTAGCAGAACCACGGGGGTTGCAGATACGCAGTATTTT. Translation: CSASRTTGVADTQYF.

The table lists this clonotype with a few counts. The rearrangement links TRBV29-1 to TRBJ2-3; the D is unclear. Germline V gene lookup returns CDR1 SQVTM and CDR2 ANQGSEA. Trimming pared 8 bases from V and 3 bases from J, leaving 18 bases between. This CDR3 comprises 14 residues. CDR3 sequence (DNA): TGCAGCTCCTTATCTGAAACCTATACAGATACGCAGTATTTT. It codes for CSSLSETYTDTQYF.

The chain recombines TRBV6-2 or TRBV6-3 with TRBJ1-5; 11 bases line up with TRBD1. The CDR3 consists of 17 residues. CDR1 is MNHEY and CDR2 is SVGEGT in the germline V gene. J was trimmed by 0 bases and V by 6 bases; bases with no gene match: 7. CDR3 region: CASSSGTGGYSNQPQHF. The CDR3 DNA is TGTGCCAGCAGCTCCGGGACAGGGGGATATAGCAATCAGCCCCAGCATTTT.

Only a few counts were recorded for this clonotype. The CDR3 sequence: CASSPYLAGANVLTF. The CDR3 nucleotides read TGTGCCAGCAGCCCGTACTTGGCCGGGGCCAACGTCCTGACTTTC. The V gene is TRBV14, the J gene TRBJ2-6; no firm D call. The CDR3 loop spans 15 amino acids. Per the germline V gene, CDR1 is SGHDN and CDR2 is FVKESK. Trimming cost V 4 bases and J 4 bases, with 11 bases left between them.

The V and J genes are TRBV7-9 and TRBJ1-3, with D uncertain. Per germline, CDR1 SEHNR and CDR2 FQNEAQ (reference sequence). CDR3 length: 13 residues. The ends were cut back, 5 bases at V and 4 bases at J, with 9 bases in the middle. In DNA, the CDR3 is TGTGCCAGCAGCGTCCGTCGGGGAAACACCATATATTTT. Translated, it gives CASSVRRGNTIYF.

This clonotype was seen only once. The V gene is TRBV30, the J gene TRBJ1-1; no clear D gene. Germline CDR1 and CDR2: GTSNPN and SVGIG (reference sequence). V was cut by 0 bases and J by 5 bases, with 19 bases left in between. CDR3 size: 16 residues. The CDR3 sequence: CAWSVRVQGSGTEAFF. The DNA of the CDR3 is TGTGCCTGGAGTGTACGGGTCCAAGGGTCGGGGACTGAAGCTTTCTTT.

V is TRBV11-2 and J is TRBJ2-7; no clear D gene. Per germline, CDR1 SGHAT and CDR2 FQNNGV. The V and J ends lost 1 base and 3 bases respectively, with 7 bases between them. CDR3 size: 13 residues. The CDR3 nucleotides are TGTGCCAGCAGCTTAGGAGCACACTACGAGCAGTACTTC. This encodes CASSLGAHYEQYF. Together with reference TRBV11-2 and TRBJ2-7, the CDR3 gives the full variable domain: EAGVAQSPRYKIIEKRQSVAFWCNPISGHATLYWYQQILGQGPKLLIQFQNNGVVDDSQLPKDRFSAERLKGVDSTLKIQPAKLEDSAVYLCASSLGAHYEQYFGPGTRLTVT.

This clonotype appeared a few times. J is TRBJ2-1 and V is TRBV29-1; 8 bases align to TRBD1. Germline values: CDR1 SQVTM, CDR2 ANQGSEA. The CDR3 totals 11 residues. The V and J ends lost 6 bases and 7 bases, in that order; junction bases with no gene match: 2. The CDR3 spells CSVRQGNEQFF. As DNA, the CDR3 is TGCAGCGTCCGACAGGGGAATGAGCAGTTCTTC.

The gene calls are TRBV5-1 and TRBJ2-7; 7 bases line up with TRBD1. CDR3 length: 15 amino acids. With 0 bases clipped from V and 0 bases from J, the junction kept 3 bases outside the gene matches. Germline V gene lookup returns CDR1 SGHRS and CDR2 YFSETQ. CDR3 DNA: TGCGCCAGCAGCTTGGGAACAGGGGTCTCCTACGAGCAGTACTTC. Its translation: CASSLGTGVSYEQYF.

This sequence joins TRBV5-6 and TRBJ2-3; 11 nucleotides agree with TRBD1. The germline gives CDR1 SGHDT, CDR2 YYEEEE. CDR3 length: 14 residues. Losses at the gene ends were 4 bases for V and 8 bases for J; bases not matched to a gene: 6. The CDR3: CASSPDRGRGTQYF. In DNA form, the CDR3 reads TGTGCCAGCAGCCCGGACAGGGGGCGAGGTACGCAGTATTTT.

About this clonotype: This may be a read error: a much more frequent sequence differs by one nucleotide. This chain uses TRBV7-1 with TRBJ1-5, with a weak D call TRBD1 (5 bases). TRBV7-1 is treated as an ORF (open reading frame) with a function not yet certain. This CDR3 spans 17 amino acids. Here the CDR3 reads CASGEGTGSYSNQSQHF. As DNA, the CDR3 is TGTGCCAGCGGAGAAGGGACGGGATCTTATAGCAATCAGTCCCAGCATTTT.

The CDR3 DNA is TGTGCCAGCAGTGAAGGAGGGACAGGGTATCAAGAGACCCAGTACTTC. Translated, it gives CASSEGGTGYQETQYF. V and J are TRBV2 and TRBJ2-5, with 9 positions matching TRBD1. Trimming removed 1 base from V and 2 bases from J; junction bases left unmatched: 5. The CDR3 totals 16 residues. Germline CDR1 is SNHLY and CDR2 is FYNNEI.

A few counts support this clonotype. The V and J genes are TRBV6-6 and TRBJ2-1; D is undetermined. This CDR3 is 15 amino acids long. V shed 0 bases and J shed 2 bases, with 8 bases lying between them. Germline CDR1 MNHNY, CDR2 SVGAGI (reference sequence). The CDR3 region is CASSYSGATYNEQFF. In DNA, the CDR3 is TGTGCCAGCAGTTACTCGGGCGCAACCTACAATGAGCAGTTCTTC.

V is TRBV20-1 and J is TRBJ2-7; D gene unclear. This CDR3 is built from 13 residues. CDR1 and CDR2 (germline): DFQATT, SNEGSKA (reference sequence). Trimming shortened V by 7 bases and J by 5 bases, and 18 bases separated the two germline ends. CDR3 region: CSVRPPGSDEQYF. The CDR3 coding sequence is TGCAGTGTCCGTCCACCGGGTTCCGACGAGCAGTACTTC.

The chain has TRBV18 and TRBJ1-3, with 7 bases fitting TRBD1. Trimming took 4 bases from V and 0 from J; bases not matched to a gene: 9. This CDR3 is built from 17 residues. Germline V CDR1 and CDR2: KGHSH, LQKENI. The CDR3 spells CASSRLGQDSSGNTIYF. The CDR3 bases are TGTGCCAGCTCACGACTCGGACAGGACTCCTCTGGAAACACCATATATTTT. Complete variable domain (other parts from reference TRBV18 and TRBJ1-3): NAGVMQNPRHLVRRRGQEARLRCSPMKGHSHVYWYRQLPEEGLKFMVYLQKENIIDESGMPKERFSAEFPKEGPSILRIQQVVRGDSAAYFCASSRLGQDSSGNTIYFGEGSWLTVV.

The gene calls are TRBV11-2 and TRBJ2-1; D remains unclear. The CDR3 covers 16 residues. Germline CDR1 reads SGHAT; CDR2 reads FQNNGV. Trimming left V 5 bases short and J 0 bases short, with 14 bases between. The CDR3, as DNA: TGTGCCAGCAGCCCCCGGATGCTAGTCTCCTACAATGAGCAGTTCTTC. It yields the protein CASSPRMLVSYNEQFF.

V usage is TRBV7-8 and J usage is TRBJ1-5; tentative D call: TRBD1 (5 bases). Between the trimmed V and J ends, which lost 5 bases and 3 bases, there was a span of 17 bases. The CDR3 loop spans 16 amino acids. From germline, CDR1 is SGHVS and CDR2 FQNEAQ. The CDR3 loop reads CASSLTERQPNQPQHF. CDR3 DNA sequence: TGTGCCAGCAGCCTAACAGAGCGACAGCCCAATCAGCCCCAGCATTTT.

The genes are TRBV30 and TRBJ1-5; no clear D gene. CDR1 and CDR2 (germline): GTSNPN, SVGIG (reference sequence). The CDR3 is 14 amino acids. Deletions cut 4 bases from V and 0 bases from J, with 10 bases between. This CDR3 is CAWKSGNSNQPQHF. The CDR3 DNA reads TGTGCCTGGAAGAGTGGGAATAGCAATCAGCCCCAGCATTTT.

This clonotype was found once. The rearrangement joins TRBV29-1 to TRBJ2-7; D may correspond to TRBD1 or TRBD2 (6 bases each). Germline-derived CDR1 and CDR2 are SQVTM and ANQGSEA. The CDR3 spans 11 residues. V shed 4 bases and J shed 6 bases, with 10 bases lying between them. The CDR3 nucleotides read TGCAGCGTTGCCGGGGGCGGCGAGCAGTACTTC. It encodes CSVAGGGEQYF.